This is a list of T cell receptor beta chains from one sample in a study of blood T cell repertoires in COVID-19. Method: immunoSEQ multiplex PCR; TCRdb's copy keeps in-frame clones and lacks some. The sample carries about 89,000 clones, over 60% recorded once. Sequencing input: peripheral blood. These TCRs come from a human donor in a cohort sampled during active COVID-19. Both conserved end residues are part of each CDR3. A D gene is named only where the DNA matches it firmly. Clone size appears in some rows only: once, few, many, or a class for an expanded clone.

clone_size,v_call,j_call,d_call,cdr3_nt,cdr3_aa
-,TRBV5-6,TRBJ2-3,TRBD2,TGTGCCAGCAGCGGACTAGCCGCTGGGGGGGATACGCAGTATTTT,CASSGLAAGGDTQYF
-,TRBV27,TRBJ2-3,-,TGTGCCAGCAGCAACCCGGACTGGGGGGTTGATACGCAGTATTTT,CASSNPDWGVDTQYF
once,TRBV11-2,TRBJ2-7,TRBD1,TGTGCCAGCAGCTCCATTTCCCCCGGGACAGGGGTTCTGTACGAGCAGTACTTC,CASSSISPGTGVLYEQYF
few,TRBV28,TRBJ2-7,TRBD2,TGTGCCAGCAGTCGGCCGACTAGCGGTGCCTACGAGCAGTACTTC,CASSRPTSGAYEQYF
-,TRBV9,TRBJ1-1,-,TGTGCCAGCAGCGTAGAGTCGACAGGCCCTCGTGAAGCTTTCTTT,CASSVESTGPREAFF
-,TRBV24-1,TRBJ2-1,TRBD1,TGTGCCACCAGTGATCCGACAGGGGCTAATGAGCAGTTCTTC,CATSDPTGANEQFF
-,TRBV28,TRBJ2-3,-,TGTGCCAGCAGTTCGGCGGTTGGCACAGATACGCAGTATTTT,CASSSAVGTDTQYF
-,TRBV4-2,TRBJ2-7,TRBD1,TGTGCCAGCAGCCAAGTCGACAGGGGACCCTTTTACGAGCAGTACTTC,CASSQVDRGPFYEQYF
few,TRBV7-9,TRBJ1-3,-,TGTGCCAGCACCCCTGGCCCCGGAAACACCATATATTTT,CASTPGPGNTIYF
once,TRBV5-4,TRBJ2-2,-,TGTGCCAGCAGCTTGCTCAGGGACACCGGGGAGCTGTTTTTT,CASSLLRDTGELFF
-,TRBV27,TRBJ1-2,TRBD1,TGTGCCAGCGGGCGGACAGGGGGCGCAAGGGGCTACACCTTC,CASGRTGGARGYTF
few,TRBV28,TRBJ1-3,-,TGTGCCAGCAGTGCCCCTAGTAACTCTGGAAACACCATATATTTT,CASSAPSNSGNTIYF
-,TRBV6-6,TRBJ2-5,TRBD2,TGTGCCAGCAGTCGATCCGGGACTAGGGTCTTGGAGACCCAGTACTTC,CASSRSGTRVLETQYF
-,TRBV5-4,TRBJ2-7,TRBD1,TGTGCCAGCAGCGTAGACAGGGGCGGCGAGCAGTACTTC,CASSVDRGGEQYF
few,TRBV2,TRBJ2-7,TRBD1,TGTGCCAGCAGTCGGGTGGACAGGGACTCCTACGAGCAGTACTTC,CASSRVDRDSYEQYF
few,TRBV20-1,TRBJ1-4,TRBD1,TGCAGTGCTAGTCCTACAGGGGCACGGGGTGAAAAACTGTTTTTT,CSASPTGARGEKLFF
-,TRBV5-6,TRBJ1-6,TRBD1,TGTGCCAGCAGCCCCCTCCGCACAGGGGAAGGTTCACCCCTCCACTTT,CASSPLRTGEGSPLHF
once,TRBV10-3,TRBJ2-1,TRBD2,TGTGCCATCATGTATAGCGGGCAAGCCAGCAATGAGCAGTTCTTC,CAIMYSGQASNEQFF
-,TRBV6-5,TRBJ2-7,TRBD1,TGTGCCAGCAGTAAACAGGGGGCGCAGGACGAGCAGTACTTC,CASSKQGAQDEQYF
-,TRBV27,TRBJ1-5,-,TGTGCCAGCAGTCCCGGACAGATCAATCAGCCCCAGCATTTT,CASSPGQINQPQHF
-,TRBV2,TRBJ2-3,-,TGTGCCAGCAAGGGAGACACAGATACGCAGTATTTT,CASKGDTDTQYF
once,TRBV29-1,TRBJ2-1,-,TGCAGCGTTGAGGTCGGTCAATCCTACAATGAGCAGTTCTTC,CSVEVGQSYNEQFF
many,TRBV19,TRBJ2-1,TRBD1,TGTGCCAGTAGTTTCCCCCGACAGGGGGAATCCTACAATGAGCAGTTCTTC,CASSFPRQGESYNEQFF
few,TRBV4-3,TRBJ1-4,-,TGCGCCAGCAGCCAACGGGGTTGGGATGGGGAACTGTTTTTT,CASSQRGWDGELFF
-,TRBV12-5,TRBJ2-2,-,TGTGCTAGTGGTTTGTCTTGGGGGCTTGACACCGGGGAGCTGTTTTTT,CASGLSWGLDTGELFF
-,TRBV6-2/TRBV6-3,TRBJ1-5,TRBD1,TGTGCCAGCAGTGACGGGACAGGAGCCCAAAATCAGCCCCAGCATTTT,CASSDGTGAQNQPQHF
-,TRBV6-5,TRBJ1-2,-,TGTGCCAGCAGTTCCCGGACTCATGGCTACACCTTC,CASSSRTHGYTF
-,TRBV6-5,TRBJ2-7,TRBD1,TGTGCCAGCAGTTTGGACAGGGTTCGGGAGCAGTACTTC,CASSLDRVREQYF
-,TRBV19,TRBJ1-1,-,TGTGCCAGTAGTCCCCCCGGACTACGGGCCACTGAAGCTTTCTTT,CASSPPGLRATEAFF
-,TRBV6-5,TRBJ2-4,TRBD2,TGTGCCACTCAGACTAGCGGGGGAGCCAAAAACATTCAGTACTTC,CATQTSGGAKNIQYF
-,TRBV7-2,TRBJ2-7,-,TGTGCCAGCAGCTTAAGGCTAGCCTACGAGCAGTACTTC,CASSLRLAYEQYF
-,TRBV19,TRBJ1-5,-,TGTGCCAGTAGTCAATCCGGGACAACTAATCAGCCCCAGCATTTT,CASSQSGTTNQPQHF
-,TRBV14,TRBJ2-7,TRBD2,TGTGCCAGCAGACTAGCGGGAGGAACAAGCTACGAGCAGTACTTC,CASRLAGGTSYEQYF
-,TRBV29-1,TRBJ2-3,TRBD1,TGCAGCGTCGACGGACAGGGTCTGGATACGCAGTATTTT,CSVDGQGLDTQYF
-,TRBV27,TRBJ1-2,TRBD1,TGTGCCAGCAGTCCGAACAGGGGATCTGGCTACACCTTC,CASSPNRGSGYTF
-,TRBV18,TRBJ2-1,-,TGTGCCAGCTCACCCTTAAGCGCTGGCTACAATGAGCAGTTCTTC,CASSPLSAGYNEQFF
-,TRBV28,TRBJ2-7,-,TGTGCCAGCAGGACCGCGGGGGCACCCTCCTACGAGCAGTACTTC,CASRTAGAPSYEQYF
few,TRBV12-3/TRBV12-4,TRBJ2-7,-,TGTGCCAGCAGTTTAGCAGGTCCGAGGGAGCAGTACTTC,CASSLAGPREQYF
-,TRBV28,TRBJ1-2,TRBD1,TGTGCCAGCAGTTTACGCCGACAGGGGACGGGTGGCTACACCTTC,CASSLRRQGTGGYTF
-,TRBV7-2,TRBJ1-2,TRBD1,TGTGCCAGCAGCTTAAAGGGGGCGAGGGGCTACACCTTC,CASSLKGARGYTF
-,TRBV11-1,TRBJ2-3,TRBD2,TGTGCCAGCAGACTTCGGCGGGAGGGCAGGGCAGATACGCAGTATTTT,CASRLRREGRADTQYF
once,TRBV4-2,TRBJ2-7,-,TGTGCCAGCAGCCAAGATGGGGCCGAGTCCGAGCAGTACTTC,CASSQDGAESEQYF
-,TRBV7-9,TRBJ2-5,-,TGTGCCAGCAGCTTAGGGACAGTCCAAGAGACCCAGTACTTC,CASSLGTVQETQYF
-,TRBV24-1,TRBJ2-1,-,TGTGCCACCAGTTTTCAGCGAGGCTCCTACAATGAGCAGTTCTTC,CATSFQRGSYNEQFF
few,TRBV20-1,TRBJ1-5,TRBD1,TGCAGTGCTAGTCCCCTGGGACAGCATAGCAATCAGCCCCAGCATTTT,CSASPLGQHSNQPQHF
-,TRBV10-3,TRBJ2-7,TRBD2,TGTGCCATCAGTCTGACTAGCGGGAGCTACGAGCAGTACTTC,CAISLTSGSYEQYF
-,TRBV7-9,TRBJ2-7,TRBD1,TGTGCCAGCAGCTTGGCCGGGACAGGGTCCTACGAGCAGTACTTC,CASSLAGTGSYEQYF
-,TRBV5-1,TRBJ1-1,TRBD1,TGCGCCAGCAGCTCCAAACAGGGGTTTTCGGACACTGAAGCTTTCTTT,CASSSKQGFSDTEAFF
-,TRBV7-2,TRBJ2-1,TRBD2,TGTGCCAGCAGCTTAGCGCTAGCGGGGATATACAATGAGCAGTTCTTC,CASSLALAGIYNEQFF
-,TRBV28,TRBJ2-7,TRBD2,TGTGCCAGCAGACGACTAGCGGGAGGTTACGAGCAGTACTTC,CASRRLAGGYEQYF
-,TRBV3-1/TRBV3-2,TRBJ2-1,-,TGTGCCAGCAGGGACAGCGGGGCCTACAATGAGCAGTTCTTC,CASRDSGAYNEQFF
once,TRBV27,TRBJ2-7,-,TGTGCCAGCAGCCTTATCAGAGGAGCCTCCTACGAGCAGTACTTC,CASSLIRGASYEQYF
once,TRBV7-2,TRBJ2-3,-,TGTGCCAGCAGCCGCCGGACAGTCTCTACAGATACGCAGTATTTT,CASSRRTVSTDTQYF
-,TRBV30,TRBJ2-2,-,TGTGCCTGTAGCGCCGGGGAGCTGTTTTTT,CACSAGELFF
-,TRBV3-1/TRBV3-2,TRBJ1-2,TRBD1,TGTGCCAGCAGCAATACCGGGACAGGTCGCCAAACGGGTGGCTACACCTTC,CASSNTGTGRQTGGYTF
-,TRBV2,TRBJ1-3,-,TGTGCCAGCAGGTTCTTACACGTCTCTGGAAACACCATATATTTT,CASRFLHVSGNTIYF
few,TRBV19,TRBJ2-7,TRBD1,TGTGCCAGTAGTAGAACCGGGACAGGGGTCTACGAGCAGTACTTC,CASSRTGTGVYEQYF
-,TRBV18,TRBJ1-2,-,TGTGCCAGCTCACCTCAGCCTCAGGCTAACTATGGCTACACCTTC,CASSPQPQANYGYTF
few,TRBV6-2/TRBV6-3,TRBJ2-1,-,TGTGCCAGCAGTACGAGTCCCGCTTACAATGAGCAGTTCTTC,CASSTSPAYNEQFF